The source of this T cell receptor beta chain is a study of shared clonotypes between healthy human individuals. Study summary: The plates for each donor numbered three CD4 naive, three CD4 memory, two CD8 naive and one CD8 memory.

This clone was detected ten times or more. Donation came from healthy HIV-negative adults that had no recent acute infections or vaccinations. Naive CD45RA+ and memory CD45RA-negative subsets were split from CD4+ cells. Clones were read by immunoSEQ multiplex PCR, and TCRdb kept only the in-frame ones, dropping some. This sample carries under 1,100,000 clones, around 75% of them seen once, and the ten largest clones take approximately 1.5%. The sample was memory CD4+ T cells sorted from blood. Sample subset: CD45RA-negative fraction. This TCR was sampled from a man between 18 and 29 years old in good health.

CDR3 coding DNA: TGTGCCACAGCCCGGGACAGTGATAATTCACCCCTCCACTTT. Its protein is CATARDSDNSPLHF. This rearrangement joins TRBV10-3 to TRBJ1-6, with 7 bases that match TRBD1. CDR3 length: 14 residues. The V gene end was trimmed by 10 bases and the J gene end by 5 bases; junction bases not matched to a gene: 8. Germline V lookup: CDR1 ENHRY, CDR2 SYGVKD.